Here is one T cell receptor (beta chain) with its context. This clonotype was seen a few times. Its antigen is currently not known. It has no much larger one-base neighbor in the sample; base qualities were not kept. The germline V gene provides CDR1 SGHDN and CDR2 FVKESK. The CDR3, cysteine through phenylalanine, is 13 amino acids long. The retained sequence is limited to the CDR3, 39 bases, with the frame set at the first base. The V and J ends are trimmed by 5 bases and 9 bases, leaving 13 bases between them. Data came from an Illumina HiSeq 2500. Quantitative 5'-RACE with molecular barcodes was the method used to prepare the TCR beta libraries. Processing in the source paper ran as follows. A new computational method, built on a probabilistic model of VDJ rearrangement, was used to identify disease-linked TCR variants. TCRdb passed the public sequencing reads through fastp at Q25 and MiXCR, retaining productive beta sequences. Rows matching on CDR3 protein sequence are summarized as one entry with the most common DNA and genes. The V and J calls follow TCRdb's processing rather than the paper's. Recorded for this sample are roughly 220,000 distinct CDR3 sequences; roughly 18% of them occurred a single time. Of the sample, about 39% is held by the ten largest clones.

This entry comes from a study of CD8 T cells in ankylosing spondylitis (TCRdb year 2017). Notes on the research overall: To find TCR variants linked to disease, the study profiled T cell receptor beta repertoires in ankylosing spondylitis patients and healthy donors. The whole study cohort included 108 healthy donors and under 30 ankylosing spondylitis patients. Peripheral blood was sampled, and synovial fluid was also collected from ankylosing spondylitis patients. Points the paper makes about the study in general: Some TCR beta motif variants had previously been reported in synovial fluid and blood of reactive arthritis patients, which suggested common disease-initiation mechanisms. The disease-linked clones were reported as significantly enriched in matched synovial fluid samples from ankylosing spondylitis patients. A TCR beta motif made up of roughly eight highly homologous amino acid variants appeared to be characteristic of blood from ankylosing spondylitis patients. The disease-linked clones had a CD8+ phenotype and were found at relatively low frequencies in peripheral blood.

This chain is built from TRBV14 and TRBJ2-2; no D gene call is confident. This TCR derives from a male donor with ankylosing spondylitis. Sequencing used blood, either unsorted or a sorted T cell fraction (not recorded which). The CDR3 amino acid sequence is: CASSSLVDRELFF. The base sequence is TGTGCCAGCAGCAGCCTCGTCGATAGGGAGCTGTTTTTT.